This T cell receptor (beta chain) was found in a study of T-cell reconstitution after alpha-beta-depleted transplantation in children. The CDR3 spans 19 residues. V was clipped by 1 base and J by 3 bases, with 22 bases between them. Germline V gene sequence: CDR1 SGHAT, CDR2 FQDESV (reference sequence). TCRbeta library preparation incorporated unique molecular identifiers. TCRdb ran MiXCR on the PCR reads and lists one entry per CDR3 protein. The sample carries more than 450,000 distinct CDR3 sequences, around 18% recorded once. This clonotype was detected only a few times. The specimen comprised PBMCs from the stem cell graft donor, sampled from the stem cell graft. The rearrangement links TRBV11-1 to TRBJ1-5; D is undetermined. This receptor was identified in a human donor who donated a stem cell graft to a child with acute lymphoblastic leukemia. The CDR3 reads CASSLGPASHQSLNQPQHF. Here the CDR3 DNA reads TGTGCCAGCAGCTTAGGCCCCGCGAGCCACCAGTCCCTCAATCAGCCCCAGCATTTT.